This T cell receptor beta chain was recovered during a study of blood T cells in healthy people across ages. A sample-barcoded 5' primer and a J-beta primer mix were used in a second PCR of roughly 7 to 12 cycles. TCRdb re-called the 5' RACE reads with MiXCR, one entry per CDR3 protein. Seen here are around 1,500,000 distinct CDR3 sequences, 28% observed once, and the top ten hold about 7.7%. The sample holds many counts of this clonotype. Antigen specificity is unknown. Findings of the study overall: The fall in TCR beta diversity per million T cells was roughly linear with age. Expanded clonotype changes were possibly confounded by unknown donor CMV status.

This CDR3 has 16 residues. V lost 0 bases and J 0 bases, leaving 12 bases between the germline ends. Germline CDR1 and CDR2: SQVTM and ANQGSEA. The TCR was taken from a woman in her thirties in good health. V and J are TRBV29-1 and TRBJ2-1; possible D gene TRBD1, 6 bases. Sequenced sample: blood. The CDR3 reads CSVEDPIRGSYNEQFF. In nucleotides, the CDR3 is TGCAGCGTTGAAGATCCTATCAGGGGCTCCTACAATGAGCAGTTCTTC.